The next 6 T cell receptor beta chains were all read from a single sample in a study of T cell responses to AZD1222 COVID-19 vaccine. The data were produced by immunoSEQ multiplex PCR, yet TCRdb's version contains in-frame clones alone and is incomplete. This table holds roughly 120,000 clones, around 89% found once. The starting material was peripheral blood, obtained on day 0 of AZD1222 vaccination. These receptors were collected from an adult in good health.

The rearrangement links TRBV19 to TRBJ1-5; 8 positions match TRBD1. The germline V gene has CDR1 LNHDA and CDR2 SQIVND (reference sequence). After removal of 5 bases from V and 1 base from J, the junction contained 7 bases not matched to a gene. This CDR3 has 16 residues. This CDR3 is CASSANDRGSNQPQHF. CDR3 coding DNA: TGTGCCAGTAGTGCTAACGACAGGGGCAGCAATCAGCCCCAGCATTTT.

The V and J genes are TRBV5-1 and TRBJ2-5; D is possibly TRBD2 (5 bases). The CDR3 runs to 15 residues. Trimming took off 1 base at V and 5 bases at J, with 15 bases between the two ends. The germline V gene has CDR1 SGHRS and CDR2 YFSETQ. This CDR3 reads CASSLSSGPGETQYF. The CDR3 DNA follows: TGCGCCAGCAGCTTGTCCAGTGGTCCGGGGGAGACCCAGTACTTC.

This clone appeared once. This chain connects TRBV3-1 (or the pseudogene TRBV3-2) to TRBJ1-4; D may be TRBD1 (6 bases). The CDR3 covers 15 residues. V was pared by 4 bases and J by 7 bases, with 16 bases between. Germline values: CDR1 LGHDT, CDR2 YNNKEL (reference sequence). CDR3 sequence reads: CASSLRGGAGEKLFF. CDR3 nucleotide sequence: TGTGCCAGCAGCCTCCGGGGGGGGGCCGGTGAAAAACTGTTTTTT.

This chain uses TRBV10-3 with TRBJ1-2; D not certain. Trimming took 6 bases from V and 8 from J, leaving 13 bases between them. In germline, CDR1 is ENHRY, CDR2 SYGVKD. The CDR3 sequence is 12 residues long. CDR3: CAIRYQAVGYTF. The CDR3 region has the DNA TGTGCCATCAGGTATCAGGCTGTAGGCTACACCTTC.

CDR3 loop: CASSDHDRGRVQAFF. CDR3 sequence (DNA): TGTGCCAGCAGTGATCATGACAGGGGGCGCGTTCAAGCTTTCTTT. The chain employs TRBV27 and TRBJ1-1, with 10 bases identical to TRBD1. The CDR3 has 15 residues. Germline assignment: CDR1 MNHEY and CDR2 SMNVEV (reference sequence). Trimming took 5 bases from V and 9 from J; bases not matched to a gene: 12.

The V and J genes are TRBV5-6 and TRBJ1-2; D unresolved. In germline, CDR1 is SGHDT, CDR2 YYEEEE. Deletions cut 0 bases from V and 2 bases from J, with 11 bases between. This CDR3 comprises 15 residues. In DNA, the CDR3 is TGTGCCAGCAGCTTGGCGGCAGGAATGAACTATGGCTACACCTTC. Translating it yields CASSLAAGMNYGYTF.